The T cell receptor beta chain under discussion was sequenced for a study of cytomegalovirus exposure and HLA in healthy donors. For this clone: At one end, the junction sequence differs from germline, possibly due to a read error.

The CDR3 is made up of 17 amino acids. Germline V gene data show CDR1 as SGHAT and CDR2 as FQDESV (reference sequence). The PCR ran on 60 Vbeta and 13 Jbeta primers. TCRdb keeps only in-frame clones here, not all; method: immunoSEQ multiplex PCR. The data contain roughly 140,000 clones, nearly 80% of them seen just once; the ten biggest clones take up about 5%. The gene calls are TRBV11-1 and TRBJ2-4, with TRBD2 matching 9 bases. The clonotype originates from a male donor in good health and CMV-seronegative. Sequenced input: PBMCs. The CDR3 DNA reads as TGTGCCAGCAGCTTAGATGGTAGCGGGGGCCTGAAAAACAGTCAGTACTTC. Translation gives CASSLDGSGGLKNSQYF. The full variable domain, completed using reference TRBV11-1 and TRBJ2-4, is EAEVAQSPRYKITEKSQAVAFWCDPISGHATLYWYRQILGQGPELLVQFQDESVVDDSQLPKDRFSAERLKGVDSTLKIQPAELGDSAMYLCASSLDGSGGLKNSQYFGAGTRLSVL.